This note documents a single TCR beta chain sequence. Its antigen remains unknown. The CDR3 has 16 amino acids. The germline V gene has CDR1 SEHNR and CDR2 FQNEAQ (reference sequence). The germline V and J ends were trimmed by 2 bases and 6 bases, with 18 bases remaining between them. TEMRA cells were FACS-enriched, and CD8+ and CD4+ T cells were isolated negatively. Random-hexamer reverse transcription was applied to about 0.45 to 1 ug RNA. Amplification of the TCR beta CDR3 was carried out by immunoSEQ multiplex PCR, which spanned a total of 54 Vbeta and 13 Jbeta segments. TCRdb fed the immunoSEQ multiplex PCR reads into MiXCR, producing one record per CDR3 protein. Of around 190,000 distinct CDR3 sequences in the sample, 85% to 95% were seen once. This sample is part of a study of CD8 T cells in Susac syndrome. Study observations and caveats: Only a relatively small number of individuals were included in the TCR sequencing and HLA analysis.

The sequence was collected from a human donor with Susac syndrome. V usage is TRBV7-9 and J usage is TRBJ2-3; D might be TRBD2 (7 bases). Sequencing used CD4+ T cells from PBMCs. CDR3 region: CASSLLGGGQGDTQYF. For the CDR3, the DNA is TGTGCCAGCAGCTTACTGGGCGGGGGCCAAGGCGATACGCAGTATTTT.